This passage covers 12 T cell receptor beta chains from one sample sequenced in a study of T cell responses to AZD1222 COVID-19 vaccine. Sequencing used immunoSEQ multiplex PCR; TCRdb keeps in-frame clones, though not all of them. Of some 150,000 clones in the sample, roughly 90% were seen once. Sequenced material: peripheral blood, taken 28 days after the second AZD1222 dose. These receptors all stem from an adult who received the AZD1222 COVID-19 vaccine.

The chain links TRBV28 to TRBJ2-1, with D uncertain. Germline CDR1 and CDR2: MDHEN and SYDVKM. V lost 5 bases, J lost 2 bases, and 13 bases lay in between. The CDR3 loop spans 15 amino acids. The CDR3 is CASSPDLGPYNEQFF. CDR3 bases: TGTGCCAGCAGTCCAGACCTGGGCCCCTACAATGAGCAGTTCTTC. Full variable domain (outside the CDR3, taken from reference TRBV28 and TRBJ2-1): DVKVTQSSRYLVKRTGEKVFLECVQDMDHENMFWYRQDPGLGLRLIYFSYDVKMKEKGDIPEGYSVSREKKERFSLILESASTNQTSMYLCASSPDLGPYNEQFFGPGTRLTVL.

This clone was seen a single time. The chain links TRBV7-2 to TRBJ1-1, with D unclear. Trimming took off 3 bases at V and 3 bases at J, with 11 bases between the two ends. The CDR3 has 14 residues. Per germline, CDR1 SGHTA and CDR2 FQGNSA. DNA of the CDR3: TGTGCCAGCAGCTTTGGAGGGTGGGACACTGAAGCTTTCTTT. Translation: CASSFGGWDTEAFF.

The chain combines TRBV30 with TRBJ1-6; D remains ambiguous. The V gene lost 3 bases and the J gene lost 13 bases, with 13 bases spanning the gap. Germline lookup yields CDR1 GTSNPN and CDR2 SVGIG (reference sequence). The CDR3 consists of 12 residues. The DNA for the CDR3 is TGTGCCTGGAGCCGGACCATGGGTCCCCTCCACTTT. Protein sequence: CAWSRTMGPLHF.

This rearrangement joins TRBV28 to TRBJ1-1, with D perhaps TRBD1 (5 bases). The CDR3 has 14 residues. Trimming shortened V by 7 bases and J by 4 bases, and 16 bases separated the two germline ends. Germline V lookup: CDR1 MDHEN, CDR2 SYDVKM. CDR3 protein: CASIGGRGLTEAFF. The CDR3 DNA reads TGTGCCAGCATTGGGGGGAGAGGGCTCACTGAAGCTTTCTTT. Based on the CDR3 plus reference TRBV28 and TRBJ1-1, the full variable domain is DVKVTQSSRYLVKRTGEKVFLECVQDMDHENMFWYRQDPGLGLRLIYFSYDVKMKEKGDIPEGYSVSREKKERFSLILESASTNQTSMYLCASIGGRGLTEAFFGQGTRLTVV.

The chain has TRBV6-2 or TRBV6-3 and TRBJ1-1; 8 bases are a match to TRBD1. There are 18 residues in the CDR3. Germline CDR1 is MNHEY and CDR2 is SVGEGT. Trimming took 4 bases from V and 0 from J; bases not matched to a gene: 13. The CDR3 region is CASSSRARWTGLNTEAFF. As DNA, the CDR3 is TGTGCCAGCAGTTCCCGGGCCCGTTGGACAGGGCTGAACACTGAAGCTTTCTTT.

The V and J genes are TRBV20-1 and TRBJ1-2; 7 bases match TRBD1. Germline V gene data show CDR1 as DFQATT and CDR2 as SNEGSKA (reference sequence). V lost 3 bases and J lost 4; bases outside the gene matches: 8. The CDR3 has 14 amino acids. The CDR3 region has the DNA TGCAGTGCTAGTGGGGACAGAGTGATCTATGGCTACACCTTC. It specifies CSASGDRVIYGYTF.

CDR3 sequence reads: CASSEARLGGYTF. The CDR3 DNA reads as TGTGCCAGCAGTGAAGCGCGGTTGGGAGGCTACACCTTC. This sequence joins TRBV2 and TRBJ1-2, with no clear D. From germline, CDR1 is SNHLY and CDR2 FYNNEI. The CDR3 runs 13 residues. V was pared by 0 bases and J by 8 bases, with 10 bases between.

The chain employs TRBV3-1 (or the pseudogene TRBV3-2) and TRBJ1-2; D gene uncertain. The CDR3 covers 15 residues. Trimming left V 1 base short and J 5 bases short, with 14 bases between. Germline CDR1 and CDR2: LGHDT and YNNKEL (reference sequence). CDR3 sequence reads: CASSQGVVGGYGYTF. In nucleotides, the CDR3 is TGTGCCAGCAGCCAAGGAGTGGTGGGAGGATATGGCTACACCTTC.

V usage is TRBV29-1 and J usage is TRBJ1-1; 7 bases map to TRBD1. The CDR3 covers 14 residues. V dropped 6 bases and J dropped 1; count of bases not matched to a gene: 8. CDR1 and CDR2 from the germline V gene are SQVTM and ANQGSEA. CDR3: CSVRQGLSNTEAFF. DNA for the CDR3: TGCAGCGTCAGACAGGGATTGTCGAACACTGAAGCTTTCTTT.

The chain joins TRBV5-4 to TRBJ2-1; possible D gene TRBD1, 5 bases. Trimming removed 4 bases at V and 3 bases at J, with 11 bases between. The CDR3 loop spans 14 amino acids. From germline, CDR1 is SGHNT and CDR2 YYREEE (reference sequence). CDR3 bases: TGTGCCAGCAGCCCACACGACAGCTACAATGAGCAGTTCTTC. Translating it yields CASSPHDSYNEQFF.

The rearrangement joins TRBV18 to TRBJ2-3; 10 positions agree with TRBD1. CDR3 size: 16 residues. V dropped 3 bases and J dropped 2; count of bases not matched to a gene: 5. Germline assignment: CDR1 KGHSH and CDR2 LQKENI. Here the CDR3 reads CASSPLGQGYTDTQYF. The CDR3 region has the DNA TGTGCCAGCTCACCTCTGGGACAGGGGTACACAGATACGCAGTATTTT.

This rearrangement joins TRBV10-2 to TRBJ2-2; D is unresolved. V was trimmed by 2 bases and J by 2 bases, leaving 6 bases between them. CDR1 and CDR2 from the germline V gene are WSHSY and SAAADI. The CDR3 contains 14 residues. The CDR3 coding sequence is TGCGCCAGCAGTGAGACCTATAACACCGGGGAGCTGTTTTTT. Protein: CASSETYNTGELFF.